Shown below are 16 T cell receptor beta chains from a single sample sequenced in a study of shared clonotypes between healthy human individuals (dated by TCRdb to 2018 to 2020). The library was generated by the immunoSEQ multiplex PCR assay. TCRdb re-hosts the immuneACCESS table, in-frame sequences only. Its copies lack some clones; in the studies checked, an unresolved V gene accounts for under half of them, and the cause for the rest is not known. The sample table records about 600,000 clones; around 97% of these occur just once. The ten largest clones add up to approximately 0.057% of the sample. Sample: naive CD4+ T cells sorted from blood. Interpreted using the paper, the cell subset or site label stands for: CD45RA+ positively selected. These receptors were taken from a woman in her thirties in good health.

The chain combines TRBV2 with TRBJ2-3; 14 positions agree with TRBD2. V shed 6 bases and J 5 bases; nucleotides not matched to a gene: 4. This CDR3 has 15 amino acids. Germline-derived CDR1 and CDR2 are SNHLY and FYNNEI. CDR3 residues: CASRETSGGGDTQYF. Here the CDR3 DNA reads TGTGCCAGCAGGGAGACTAGCGGGGGGGGAGATACGCAGTATTTT.

This rearrangement joins TRBV27 to TRBJ2-5, with TRBD2 matching over 8 bases. The CDR3 totals 20 residues. The germline CDR1 and CDR2 sequences are MNHEY and SMNVEV (reference sequence). V lost 6 bases, J lost 0 bases, and 21 bases stayed unmatched. The chain's CDR3 is CASSTLTGLAGVLYQETQYF. CDR3 DNA sequence: TGTGCCAGCAGCACTTTAACCGGACTAGCTGGTGTCCTGTACCAAGAGACCCAGTACTTC.

This chain links TRBV4-1 with TRBJ2-5, with 12 bases lining up with TRBD2. The CDR3 is 19 amino acids. With 0 bases clipped from V and 2 bases from J, the junction kept 10 bases outside the gene matches. CDR1 and CDR2 (germline): MGHRA, YSYEKL. DNA of the CDR3: TGCGCCAGCAGCCAAGAGATGGGACTAGCGGGCGTACAACAAGAGACCCAGTACTTC. It is translated as CASSQEMGLAGVQQETQYF.

The chain has TRBV18 and TRBJ2-3; D is unresolved. CDR1 and CDR2 (germline): KGHSH, LQKENI. V shed 4 bases and J shed 0 bases, with 14 bases lying between them. The CDR3 consists of 16 residues. This CDR3 reads CASSLMDGKSTDTQYF. CDR3 nucleotide sequence: TGTGCCAGCTCACTTATGGACGGTAAAAGCACAGATACGCAGTATTTT.

This chain joins TRBV29-1 and TRBJ1-2, with D tentatively TRBD1 (5 bases). This CDR3 region has 13 residues. Per the germline V gene, CDR1 is SQVTM and CDR2 is ANQGSEA. Trimming left V 0 bases short and J 7 bases short, with 12 bases between. The CDR3 DNA reads as TGCAGCGTTGAAGATTGGGGACCGGCTGGCTACACCTTC. It yields the protein CSVEDWGPAGYTF. Based on the CDR3 plus reference TRBV29-1 and TRBJ1-2, the full variable domain is SAVISQKPSRDICQRGTSLTIQCQVDSQVTMMFWYRQQPGQSLTLIATANQGSEATYESGFVIDKFPISRPNLTFSTLTVSNMSPEDSSIYLCSVEDWGPAGYTFGSGTRLTVV.

The CDR3 sequence is CATSGLAGGLDTQYF. CDR3 DNA: TGTGCCACCTCGGGACTAGCGGGAGGTTTAGATACGCAGTATTTT. This chain connects TRBV15 to TRBJ2-3; 15 bases are a match to TRBD2. V gave up 8 bases and J gave up 5 bases; unmatched junction bases: 5. The CDR3 has 15 residues. The germline CDR1 and CDR2 sequences are LNHNV and YYDKDF (reference sequence).

The chain joins TRBV6-1 to TRBJ2-2; D gene uncertain. V lost 8 bases and J 0 bases, leaving 7 bases between the germline ends. Germline lookup yields CDR1 MNHNS and CDR2 SASEGT. The CDR3 covers 13 residues. The CDR3 bases are TGTGCCAGCCGGAAAACGAACACCGGGGAGCTGTTTTTT. It is translated as CASRKTNTGELFF.

In DNA, the CDR3 is TGTGCCACCAGCAGAGATAACAGGGGAGAGTATGGCTACACCTTC. It yields the protein CATSRDNRGEYGYTF. The chain links TRBV15 to TRBJ1-2; TRBD1 matches at 7 bases. V shed 0 bases and J 5 bases; nucleotides not matched to a gene: 6. The CDR3 runs 15 residues. The germline V gene encodes CDR1 LNHNV and CDR2 YYDKDF (reference sequence). Full variable domain (rest looked up from reference TRBV15 and TRBJ1-2): DAMVIQNPRYQVTQFGKPVTLSCSQTLNHNVMYWYQQKSSQAPKLLFHYYDKDFNNEADTPDNFQSRRPNTSFCFLDIRSPGLGDTAMYLCATSRDNRGEYGYTFGSGTRLTVV.

The rearrangement uses TRBV30 and TRBJ2-2, with a possible D match to TRBD2 (5 bases). The CDR3 totals 11 residues. Trimming stripped 5 bases from V and 5 bases from J, with 6 bases between. Per germline, CDR1 GTSNPN and CDR2 SVGIG (reference sequence). The CDR3 sequence: CAWRGTGELFF. CDR3 DNA: TGTGCCTGGCGGGGTACCGGGGAGCTGTTTTTT.

The J gene is TRBJ1-1, the V gene TRBV10-3; TRBD1 matches 7 bases. Germline CDR1 and CDR2: ENHRY and SYGVKD. V lost 4 bases and J lost 0; bases outside the gene matches: 5. CDR3 size: 15 residues. CDR3 amino acids: CAISGSQGMNTEAFF. CDR3 sequence (DNA): TGTGCCATCAGTGGGTCACAGGGGATGAACACTGAAGCTTTCTTT.

The chain is built from TRBV6-5 and TRBJ2-2; 10 nucleotides match TRBD2. Looked up from germline, CDR1 is MNHEY and CDR2 is SVGAGI. CDR3 length equals 15 residues. The V and J ends lost 4 bases and 6 bases, in that order; junction bases with no gene match: 5. CDR3 coding DNA: TGTGCCAGCAGTTTGCCTAGCGGGAGATCCGGGGAGCTGTTTTTT. Translation: CASSLPSGRSGELFF.

The chain employs TRBV7-6 and TRBJ2-1; a weak D match, TRBD1 (5 bases). The CDR3 runs to 13 residues. Looked up from germline, CDR1 is SGHVS and CDR2 is FNYEAQ. The V end was cut by 0 bases, the J end by 6 bases, with 6 bases between. The CDR3 reads CASSLAGRNEQFF. CDR3 bases: TGTGCCAGCAGCTTAGCGGGGCGCAATGAGCAGTTCTTC.

The chain employs TRBV7-3 and TRBJ2-1; unclear D gene. V dropped 3 bases and J dropped 1 base, with 7 bases sitting between them. CDR3 length: 14 amino acids. Germline V gives CDR1 SGHTA, CDR2 FQGTGA. The CDR3 DNA reads as TGTGCCAGCAGCTTTGGGTATTCCTACAATGAGCAGTTCTTC. Protein: CASSFGYSYNEQFF.

The J gene is TRBJ1-4, the V gene TRBV5-6; TRBD1 agrees at 11 bases. Germline V gene sequence: CDR1 SGHDT, CDR2 YYEEEE. V lost 0 bases to trimming and J lost 10 bases; unmatched junction nucleotides: 8. The CDR3 totals 16 residues. CDR3 in amino acids: CASSLETGTGGPKLFF. In nucleotides, the CDR3 is TGTGCCAGCAGCTTGGAGACCGGGACAGGGGGTCCAAAACTGTTTTTT.

The V gene is TRBV6-6, the J gene TRBJ2-1, with 7 bases fitting TRBD2. In germline, CDR1 is MNHNY, CDR2 SVGAGI (reference sequence). The CDR3 runs 14 residues. V lost 10 bases and J lost 2; bases outside the gene matches: 8. The CDR3 DNA is TGTGCCACCAAGCGGGACCTCACCTACAATGAGCAGTTCTTC. Translated, it gives CATKRDLTYNEQFF.

CDR3 protein: CSAQPQEGTEAFF. CDR3 DNA: TGCAGCGCCCAGCCACAGGAGGGGACTGAAGCTTTCTTT. J is TRBJ1-1 and V is TRBV29-1; possibly TRBD1 for D (5 bases). This CDR3 spans 13 amino acids. From germline, CDR1 is SQVTM and CDR2 ANQGSEA. Trimming took 7 bases from V and 5 from J, leaving 17 bases between them. Full variable domain (outside the CDR3, taken from reference TRBV29-1 and TRBJ1-1): SAVISQKPSRDICQRGTSLTIQCQVDSQVTMMFWYRQQPGQSLTLIATANQGSEATYESGFVIDKFPISRPNLTFSTLTVSNMSPEDSSIYLCSAQPQEGTEAFFGQGTRLTVV.